This entry lists 10 T cell receptor beta chains sequenced from one sample in a study of early T cells in non-severe SARS-CoV-2 infection. MiXCR was run by TCRdb on the 5' RACE reads, yielding one entry per CDR3 protein. The sample lists about 70,000 distinct CDR3 sequences, 13% to 15% seen once, with roughly 4.2% in the top ten. The specimen was whole blood, collected at baseline. The receptors originated from an adult who was a healthcare worker with PCR-confirmed SARS-CoV-2 infection or an uninfected control (not recorded which).

This clonotype was observed a handful of times. The genes are TRBV7-6 and TRBJ2-7; 14 nucleotides line up with TRBD2. Germline V gene lookup returns CDR1 SGHVS and CDR2 FNYEAQ. This CDR3 spans 16 amino acids. Trimming took 5 bases from V and 1 from J; bases not matched to a gene: 4. For the CDR3, the DNA is TGTGCCAGCAGCCCCCGGACTAGCGGGGGGTCCTACGAGCAGTACTTC. This gives the protein CASSPRTSGGSYEQYF.

This clonotype was counted a few times. The chain combines TRBV2 with TRBJ2-7, with D possibly TRBD1 on 5 matching bases. The CDR3 sequence is 12 residues long. The V end was cut by 4 bases, the J end by 5 bases, with 9 bases between. The germline CDR1 and CDR2 sequences are SNHLY and FYNNEI. CDR3 bases: TGTGCCAGCAGTGTTTTACAGGACGAGCAGTACTTC. It yields the protein CASSVLQDEQYF.

This clonotype was observed many times. This sequence joins TRBV7-6 and TRBJ2-1; the D gene could be TRBD1 or TRBD2 (5 bases each). Germline lookup yields CDR1 SGHVS and CDR2 FNYEAQ. V lost 3 bases and J lost 0, with 12 bases in between. This CDR3 has 16 residues. CDR3 in DNA: TGTGCCAGCAGCTTGTATGGGGGAATCTCCTACAATGAGCAGTTCTTC. The encoded protein is CASSLYGGISYNEQFF.

The chain has TRBV5-1 and TRBJ2-4, with D perhaps matching TRBD1 (6 bases). Germline lookup yields CDR1 SGHRS and CDR2 YFSETQ. The ends were cut back, 0 bases at V and 6 bases at J, with 10 bases in the middle. The CDR3 runs to 14 residues. This CDR3 is CASSLEAGANIQYF. The CDR3 DNA reads as TGCGCCAGCAGCTTGGAAGCAGGGGCAAACATTCAGTACTTC.

In its sample, this clonotype was seen a few times. The V and J genes are TRBV10-2 and TRBJ2-4; TRBD2 aligns across 7 bases. Germline CDR1 WSHSY, CDR2 SAAADI. The CDR3 covers 14 residues. V gave up 8 bases and J gave up 7 bases; unmatched junction bases: 11. The CDR3 DNA reads TGCGCCAGCCGTCCCGTGGCGGGAGAGAACATTCAGTACTTC. Its protein product is CASRPVAGENIQYF.

V gene TRBV2 combines with J gene TRBJ2-5; D might be TRBD2 (6 bases). V was pared by 8 bases and J by 5 bases, with 15 bases between. The CDR3 has 13 residues. CDR1 is SNHLY, CDR2 FYNNEI, per germline. CDR3 in amino acids: CASGDSHVETQYF. CDR3 nucleotides: TGTGCCAGCGGGGACTCGCACGTCGAGACCCAGTACTTC.

This clonotype was seen many times. The chain carries TRBV24-1 and TRBJ2-3; 9 nucleotides align to TRBD1. Germline values: CDR1 KGHDR, CDR2 SFDVKD. J gave up 2 bases and V 7 bases, and 12 bases lay outside the gene matches. This CDR3 has 17 residues. CDR3 amino acids: CATRPGSGTGNTDTQYF. The CDR3 DNA reads as TGTGCCACCAGGCCGGGTTCCGGGACAGGGAACACAGATACGCAGTATTTT.

In its sample, this clonotype was seen many times. The rearrangement links TRBV6-5 to TRBJ1-2, with TRBD1 identical over 9 bases. The V gene end was trimmed by 4 bases and the J gene end by 4 bases; junction bases not matched to a gene: 16. CDR1 is MNHEY and CDR2 is SVGAGI in the germline V gene. The CDR3 has 18 residues. The DNA of the CDR3 is TGTGCCAGCAGTTGGGACCGGGACAGGGCTATTTACACCTATGGCTACACCTTC. It codes for CASSWDRDRAIYTYGYTF.

This clonotype has at least ten counts. The V call is TRBV5-6, the J call TRBJ1-3; 8 nucleotides agree with TRBD1. The CDR3 totals 16 residues. The V and J ends lost 2 bases and 0 bases, in that order; junction bases with no gene match: 4. Germline V gene lookup returns CDR1 SGHDT and CDR2 YYEEEE. Here the CDR3 DNA reads TGTGCCAGCAGCTTCAGGACAGGGTTCTCTGGAAACACCATATATTTT. As protein: CASSFRTGFSGNTIYF.

The chain carries TRBV29-1 and TRBJ2-1, with D perhaps TRBD1 (5 bases). Germline V gene lookup returns CDR1 SQVTM and CDR2 ANQGSEA. The CDR3 loop spans 13 amino acids. Trimming took 4 bases from V and 0 from J, leaving 7 bases between them. The CDR3, as DNA: TGCAGCGTTGGTGGACACTCCTACAATGAGCAGTTCTTC. Translating gives CSVGGHSYNEQFF.